The rows below give T cell receptor beta chains drawn from one sample of a study of response to subunit inactivated influenza vaccine. TCRdb re-called the RT-PCR reads through MiXCR, storing one row per CDR3 protein. The table shows 610,000 or so distinct CDR3 sequences, with 11% to 15% occurring only once. Source: PBMCs from blood, taken 12 days after vaccination. The receptors stem from a man aged 50 to 60 who received an inactivated influenza vaccine. CDR3s include the opening cysteine and the closing phenylalanine or tryptophan. The order of the fields is D gene, J gene, clone size, V gene, CDR3 DNA, CDR3 protein. D genes are given only for firm matches. Some rows mark clone size as missing; the rest say once, few, many or name a class of expanded clone.

- | TRBJ1-1 | - | TRBV29-1 | TGCAGCGTTGGGGACACTGAAGCTTTCTTT | CSVGDTEAFF
TRBD2 | TRBJ2-3 | many | TRBV2 | TGTGCCAGCACCGGGACTAGCGGAAGGGCAGATACGCAGTATTTT | CASTGTSGRADTQYF
- | TRBJ2-7 | - | TRBV20-1 | TGCAGTGCTAGAGACATGGGACCTAAGGCTGTTTCCTACGAGCAGTACTTC | CSARDMGPKAVSYEQYF
TRBD1 | TRBJ2-5 | few | TRBV6-2/TRBV6-3 | TGTGCCAGCAGAAGGGGACAGGGGTTAAGAGAGACCCAGTACTTC | CASRRGQGLRETQYF
- | TRBJ2-3 | - | TRBV5-1 | TGCGCCAGCAGCTTGGGAGGGTTCTACTCCACAGATACGCAGTATTTT | CASSLGGFYSTDTQYF
TRBD2 | TRBJ2-4 | many | TRBV11-2 | TGTGCCAGCAGCTTAGATCTCGGGGGAGGGCCGGCCAAAAACATTCAGTACTTC | CASSLDLGGGPAKNIQYF
- | TRBJ2-5 | many | TRBV2 | TGTGCCAGCAGGAGCCGGGGGGCCCTCCAAGAGACCCAGTACTTC | CASRSRGALQETQYF
TRBD2 | TRBJ2-7 | - | TRBV20-1 | TGCAGTGCTAGAGCTAGCGGGGGGGTTATAACCTACGAGCAGTACTTC | CSARASGGVITYEQYF
- | TRBJ2-1 | - | TRBV4-1 | TGCGCCAGCAGCATGGGGGCTAACTCCTACAATGAGCAGTTCTTC | CASSMGANSYNEQFF
- | TRBJ2-1 | - | TRBV9 | TGTGCCAGCAGTGAGCCGAGCGGAACCTACAATGAGCAGTTCTTC | CASSEPSGTYNEQFF
TRBD2 | TRBJ2-7 | - | TRBV19 | TGTGCCAGTAATCCCCAAGGCGGGACTAGTTCCTCCTACGAGCAGTACTTC | CASNPQGGTSSSYEQYF
TRBD2 | TRBJ2-3 | - | TRBV29-1 | TGCAGCGGGGGAGGCGGGAGAGGCACAGATACGCAGTATTTT | CSGGGGRGTDTQYF
TRBD1 | TRBJ2-7 | few | TRBV12-3/TRBV12-4 | TGTGCCAGCAGTTTAAACCCCTGGCCATTCCGGGACAGGGTAGGCGAGCAGTACTTC | CASSLNPWPFRDRVGEQYF
- | TRBJ1-2 | few | TRBV12-3/TRBV12-4 | TGTGCCAGCAGCTCAGACCTTCGAGGGGTATGGTATGGCTACACCTTC | CASSSDLRGVWYGYTF
- | TRBJ1-1 | - | TRBV7-9 | TGTGCCAGCAGCCCTTCCTTGAACACTGAAGCTTTCTTT | CASSPSLNTEAFF
- | TRBJ2-5 | many | TRBV12-3/TRBV12-4 | TGTGCCAGCAGTTTAGCCGCGGGGCGGACCCAGTACTTC | CASSLAAGRTQYF
- | TRBJ2-1 | - | TRBV20-1 | TGCAGTGCTAGTGGGTTTGGGGAATGGCAGTTCTTC | CSASGFGEWQFF
- | TRBJ2-2 | many | TRBV5-1 | TGCGCCAGCAGCCCATATACTCACGGGAACACCGGGGAGCTGTTTTTT | CASSPYTHGNTGELFF
TRBD2 | TRBJ2-3 | - | TRBV11-1 | TGTGCCAGCCGCGCTCAGGCGGGAGGGCCTCCATCAGGAGATACGCAGTATTTT | CASRAQAGGPPSGDTQYF
- | TRBJ2-3 | - | TRBV7-2 | TGTGCCAGCACCTCGGAGGGCAGGCTGAGCACAGATACGCAGTATTTT | CASTSEGRLSTDTQYF
- | TRBJ2-2 | - | TRBV6-1 | TGTGCCAGCAGTGTCATCTCCGGGACATGGAACACCGGGGAGCTGTTTTTT | CASSVISGTWNTGELFF
TRBD2 | TRBJ2-2 | - | TRBV6-1 | TGTGCCAGCAGCGAGGCGGCGGGAGGGTTTAACACCGGGGAGCTGTTTTTT | CASSEAAGGFNTGELFF
- | TRBJ2-5 | few | TRBV29-1 | TGCAGCGTTGCGGAGGGGGAGACCCAGTACTTC | CSVAEGETQYF
- | TRBJ2-5 | - | TRBV10-3 | TGTGCCATCAGCGATGAGTCAGAGACCCAGTACTTC | CAISDESETQYF
- | TRBJ2-3 | - | TRBV24-1 | TGTGCCACCAGTGATCGGGTGCGGGGCATTGCAGATACGCAGTATTTT | CATSDRVRGIADTQYF
TRBD2 | TRBJ2-3 | - | TRBV27 | TGTGCCAGCAGTCGAATAAACTTAGCGGGAGATGCTGATACGCAGTATTTT | CASSRINLAGDADTQYF
TRBD1 | TRBJ1-2 | many | TRBV12-3/TRBV12-4 | TGTGCCAGCAGGGGGACAGCAACTAACTATGGCTACACCTTC | CASRGTATNYGYTF
- | TRBJ1-1 | - | TRBV5-5 | TGTGCCAGCAGCTATGGCCCGAGCAGGACTGAAGCTTTCTTT | CASSYGPSRTEAFF